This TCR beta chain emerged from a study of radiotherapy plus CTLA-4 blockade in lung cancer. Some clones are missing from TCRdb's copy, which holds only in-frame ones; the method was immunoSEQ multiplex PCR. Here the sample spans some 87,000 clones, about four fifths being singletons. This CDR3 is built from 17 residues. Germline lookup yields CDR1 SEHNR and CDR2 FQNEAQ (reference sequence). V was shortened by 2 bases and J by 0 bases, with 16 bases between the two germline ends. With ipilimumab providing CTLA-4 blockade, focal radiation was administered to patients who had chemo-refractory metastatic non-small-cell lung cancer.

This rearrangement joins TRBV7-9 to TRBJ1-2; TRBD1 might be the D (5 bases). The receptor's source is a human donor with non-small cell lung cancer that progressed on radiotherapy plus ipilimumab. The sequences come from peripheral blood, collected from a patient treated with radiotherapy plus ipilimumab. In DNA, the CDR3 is TGTGCCAGCAGCTTAAGAACCGGGGCAGGGTCTAACTATGGCTACACCTTC. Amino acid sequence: CASSLRTGAGSNYGYTF.